This TCR beta chain was profiled in a study of HIV-infected patients and healthy controls. This clonotype is medium-sized by share. Germline CDR1 and CDR2: MNHEY and SVGEGT. Germline trimming cut 7 bases from V and 5 bases from J; bases unmatched to any gene: 8. The CDR3 spans 15 residues. Whole blood was used without fractionation, so all unsorted peripheral T cells were included. Reverse transcription used roughly 450 ng RNA and constant-region primers for alpha and beta. Separate chain-specific third strand synthesis with multiplexing indices produced the alpha and beta libraries. A 5' RACE adapter with a random hexamer and the SP2 primer site was joined to cDNA. A 12-nucleotide barcode per molecule came from two concatenated random hexamers added pre-amplification. In TCRdb, the 5' RACE reads were re-called with MiXCR into one record per CDR3 protein. The sample holds about 13,000 distinct CDR3 sequences, about 10% seen once.

The clonotype comes from an adult in good health. The V and J genes are TRBV6-2 or TRBV6-3 and TRBJ2-5, with TRBD1 matching 12 bases. What was sequenced was blood. The chain's CDR3 is CASTYGGTGGETQYF. The DNA for the CDR3 is TGTGCCAGCACCTACGGCGGGACAGGGGGCGAGACCCAGTACTTC.